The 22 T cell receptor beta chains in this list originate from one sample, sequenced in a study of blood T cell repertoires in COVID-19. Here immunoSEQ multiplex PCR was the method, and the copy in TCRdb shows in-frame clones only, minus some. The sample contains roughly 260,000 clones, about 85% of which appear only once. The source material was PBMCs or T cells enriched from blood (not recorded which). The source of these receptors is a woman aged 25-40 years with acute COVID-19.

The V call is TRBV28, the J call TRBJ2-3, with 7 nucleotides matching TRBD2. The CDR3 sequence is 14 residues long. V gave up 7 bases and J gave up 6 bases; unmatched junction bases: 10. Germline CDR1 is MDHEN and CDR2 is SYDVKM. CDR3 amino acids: CASTREDLADTQYF. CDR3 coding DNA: TGTGCCAGCACCCGGGAGGACCTCGCGGATACGCAGTATTTT.

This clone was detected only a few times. The DNA of the CDR3 is TGTGCCATCAGTCCTGGAGTGGGTTTGAACACTGAAGCTTTCTTT. This sequence encodes CAISPGVGLNTEAFF. The rearrangement joins TRBV10-3 to TRBJ1-1, with unresolved D. The V end lost 5 bases, the J end lost 0 bases, and 13 bases lay between the germline ends. The CDR3 totals 15 residues. Germline CDR1 and CDR2: ENHRY and SYGVKD.

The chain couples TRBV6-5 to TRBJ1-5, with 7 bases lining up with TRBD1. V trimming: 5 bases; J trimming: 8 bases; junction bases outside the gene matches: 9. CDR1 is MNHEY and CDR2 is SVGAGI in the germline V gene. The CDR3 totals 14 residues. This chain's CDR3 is CASSRILQGEPQHF. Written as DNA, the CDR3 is TGTGCCAGCAGTCGAATCCTCCAGGGGGAGCCCCAGCATTTT.

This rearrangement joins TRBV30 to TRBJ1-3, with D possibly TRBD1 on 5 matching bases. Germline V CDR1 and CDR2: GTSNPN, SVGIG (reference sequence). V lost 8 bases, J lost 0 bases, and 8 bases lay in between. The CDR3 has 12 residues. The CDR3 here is CAQGNSGNTIYF. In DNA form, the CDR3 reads TGTGCCCAGGGAAACTCTGGAAACACCATATATTTT.

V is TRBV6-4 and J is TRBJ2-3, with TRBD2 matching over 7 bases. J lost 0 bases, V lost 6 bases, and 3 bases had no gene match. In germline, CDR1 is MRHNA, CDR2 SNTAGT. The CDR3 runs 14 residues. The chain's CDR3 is CASRPSGSTDTQYF. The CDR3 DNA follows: TGTGCCAGCAGACCTAGCGGAAGCACAGATACGCAGTATTTT.

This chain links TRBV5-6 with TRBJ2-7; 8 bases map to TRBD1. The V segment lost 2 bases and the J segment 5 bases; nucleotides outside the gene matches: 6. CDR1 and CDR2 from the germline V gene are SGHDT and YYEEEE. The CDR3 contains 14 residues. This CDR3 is CASSFGTGADEQYF. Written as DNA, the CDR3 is TGTGCCAGCAGCTTCGGGACAGGAGCCGACGAGCAGTACTTC.

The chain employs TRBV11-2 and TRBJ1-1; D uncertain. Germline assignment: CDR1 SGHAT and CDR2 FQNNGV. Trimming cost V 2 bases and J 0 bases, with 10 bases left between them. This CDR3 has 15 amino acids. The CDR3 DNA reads TGTGCCAGCAGCTTATCTAGGAAAGTGAACACTGAAGCTTTCTTT. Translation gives CASSLSRKVNTEAFF. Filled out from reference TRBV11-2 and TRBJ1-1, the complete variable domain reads EAGVAQSPRYKIIEKRQSVAFWCNPISGHATLYWYQQILGQGPKLLIQFQNNGVVDDSQLPKDRFSAERLKGVDSTLKIQPAKLEDSAVYLCASSLSRKVNTEAFFGQGTRLTVV.

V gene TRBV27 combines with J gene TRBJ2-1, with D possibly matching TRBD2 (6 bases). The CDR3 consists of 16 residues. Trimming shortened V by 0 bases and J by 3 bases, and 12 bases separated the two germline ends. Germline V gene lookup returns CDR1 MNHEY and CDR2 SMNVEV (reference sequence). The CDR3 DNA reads TGTGCCAGCAGTTTATCGGGAGTTAGCGGCTACAATGAGCAGTTCTTC. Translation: CASSLSGVSGYNEQFF.

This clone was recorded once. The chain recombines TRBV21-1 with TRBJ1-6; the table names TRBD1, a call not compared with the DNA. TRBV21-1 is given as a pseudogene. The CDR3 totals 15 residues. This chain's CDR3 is CASSFPTGYNSPLHF. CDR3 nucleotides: TGTGCCAGCAGCTTTCCGACAGGCTATAATTCACCCCTCCACTTT.

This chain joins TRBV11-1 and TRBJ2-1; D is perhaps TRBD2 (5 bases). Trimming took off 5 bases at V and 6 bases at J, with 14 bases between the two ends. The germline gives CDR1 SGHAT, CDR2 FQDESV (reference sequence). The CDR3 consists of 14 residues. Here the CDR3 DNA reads TGTGCCAGCAGCCGTAGCGCTACAAGCAATGAGCAGTTCTTC. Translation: CASSRSATSNEQFF. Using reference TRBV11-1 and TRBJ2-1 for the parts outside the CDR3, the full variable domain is EAEVAQSPRYKITEKSQAVAFWCDPISGHATLYWYRQILGQGPELLVQFQDESVVDDSQLPKDRFSAERLKGVDSTLKIQPAELGDSAMYLCASSRSATSNEQFFGPGTRLTVL.

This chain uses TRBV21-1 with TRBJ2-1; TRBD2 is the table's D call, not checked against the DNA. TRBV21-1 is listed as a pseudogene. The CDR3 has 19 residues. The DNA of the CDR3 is TGTGCCAGCAGCAAACCGGGACTAGCGGCCCAGAGCTCCTACAATGAGCAGTTCTTC. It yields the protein CASSKPGLAAQSSYNEQFF.

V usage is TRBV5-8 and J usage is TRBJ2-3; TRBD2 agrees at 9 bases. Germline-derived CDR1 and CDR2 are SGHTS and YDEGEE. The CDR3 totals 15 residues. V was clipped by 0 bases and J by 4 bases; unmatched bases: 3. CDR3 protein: CASSLGLAGADTQYF. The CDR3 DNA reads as TGTGCCAGCAGCTTGGGTTTAGCGGGAGCAGATACGCAGTATTTT.

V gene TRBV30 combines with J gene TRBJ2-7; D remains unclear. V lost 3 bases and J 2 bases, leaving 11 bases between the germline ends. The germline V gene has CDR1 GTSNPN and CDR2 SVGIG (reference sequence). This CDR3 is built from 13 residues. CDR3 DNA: TGTGCCTGGAGGGGCTTTGGAACCTACGAGCAGTACTTC. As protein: CAWRGFGTYEQYF.

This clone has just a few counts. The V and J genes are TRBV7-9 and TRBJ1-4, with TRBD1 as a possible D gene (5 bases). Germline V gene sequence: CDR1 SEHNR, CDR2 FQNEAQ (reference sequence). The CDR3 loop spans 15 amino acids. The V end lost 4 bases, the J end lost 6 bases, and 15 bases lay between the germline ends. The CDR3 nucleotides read TGTGCCAGCAGCTCGGGACTGCTAAAAGATGAAAAACTGTTTTTT. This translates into CASSSGLLKDEKLFF. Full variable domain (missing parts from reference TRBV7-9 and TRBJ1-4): DTGVSQNPRHKITKRGQNVTFRCDPISEHNRLYWYRQTLGQGPEFLTYFQNEAQLEKSRLLSDRFSAERPKGSFSTLEIQRTEQGDSAMYLCASSSGLLKDEKLFFGSGTQLSVL.

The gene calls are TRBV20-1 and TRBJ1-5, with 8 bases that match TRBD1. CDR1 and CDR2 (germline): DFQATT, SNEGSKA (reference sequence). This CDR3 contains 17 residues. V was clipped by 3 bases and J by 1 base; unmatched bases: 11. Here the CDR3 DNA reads TGCAGTGCTAGTCCCCGGACAGGGCCACTAAGCAATCAGCCCCAGCATTTT. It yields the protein CSASPRTGPLSNQPQHF.

The CDR3 region is CASSESGFGDRSPLHF. DNA for the CDR3: TGTGCCAGCAGCGAATCGGGGTTCGGCGACCGTTCACCCCTCCACTTT. The chain carries TRBV6-1 and TRBJ1-6; D not certain. This CDR3 contains 16 residues. Germline loops: CDR1 MNHNS, CDR2 SASEGT. V gave up 6 bases and J gave up 9 bases, with 21 bases separating them.

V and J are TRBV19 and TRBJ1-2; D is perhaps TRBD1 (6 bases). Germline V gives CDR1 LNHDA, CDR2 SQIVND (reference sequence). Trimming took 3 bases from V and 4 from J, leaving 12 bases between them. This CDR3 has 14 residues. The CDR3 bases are TGTGCCAGTAGTATGGGAGTCAGGGGCTATGGCTACACCTTC. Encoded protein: CASSMGVRGYGYTF.

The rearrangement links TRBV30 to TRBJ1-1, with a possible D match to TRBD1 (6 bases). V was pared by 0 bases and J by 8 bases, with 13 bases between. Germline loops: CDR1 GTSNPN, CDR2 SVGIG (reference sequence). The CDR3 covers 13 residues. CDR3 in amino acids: CAWSVTRGREAFF. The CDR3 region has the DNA TGTGCCTGGAGTGTGACCAGGGGCCGCGAAGCTTTCTTT.

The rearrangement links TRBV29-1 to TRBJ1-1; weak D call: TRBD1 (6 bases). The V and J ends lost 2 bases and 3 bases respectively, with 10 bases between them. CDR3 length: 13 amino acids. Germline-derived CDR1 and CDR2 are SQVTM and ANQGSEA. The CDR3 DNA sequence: TGCAGCGTTGAACATAACAGGGACACTGAAGCTTTCTTT. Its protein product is CSVEHNRDTEAFF. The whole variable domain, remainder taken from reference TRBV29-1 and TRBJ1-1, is SAVISQKPSRDICQRGTSLTIQCQVDSQVTMMFWYRQQPGQSLTLIATANQGSEATYESGFVIDKFPISRPNLTFSTLTVSNMSPEDSSIYLCSVEHNRDTEAFFGQGTRLTVV.

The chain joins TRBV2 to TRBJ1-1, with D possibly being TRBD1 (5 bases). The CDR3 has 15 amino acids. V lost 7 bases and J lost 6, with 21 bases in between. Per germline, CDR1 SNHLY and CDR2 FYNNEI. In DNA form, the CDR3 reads TGTGCCAGCAAGGGGCAACTGGGCGCCGTTTCTGAAGCTTTCTTT. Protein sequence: CASKGQLGAVSEAFF.

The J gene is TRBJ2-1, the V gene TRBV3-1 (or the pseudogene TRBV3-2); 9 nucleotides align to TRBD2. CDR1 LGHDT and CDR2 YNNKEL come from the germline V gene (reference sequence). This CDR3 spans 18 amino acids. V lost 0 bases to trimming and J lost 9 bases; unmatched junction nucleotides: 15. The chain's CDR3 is CASSQDFVASGKICEQFF. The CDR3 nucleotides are TGTGCCAGCAGCCAAGATTTCGTCGCTAGCGGGAAAATCTGTGAGCAGTTCTTC.

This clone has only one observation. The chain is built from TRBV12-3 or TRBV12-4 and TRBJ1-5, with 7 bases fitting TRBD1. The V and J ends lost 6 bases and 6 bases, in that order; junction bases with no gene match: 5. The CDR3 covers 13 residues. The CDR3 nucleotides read TGTGCCAGCAGCTTGACAGGGTCTCAGCCCCAGCATTTT. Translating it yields CASSLTGSQPQHF.